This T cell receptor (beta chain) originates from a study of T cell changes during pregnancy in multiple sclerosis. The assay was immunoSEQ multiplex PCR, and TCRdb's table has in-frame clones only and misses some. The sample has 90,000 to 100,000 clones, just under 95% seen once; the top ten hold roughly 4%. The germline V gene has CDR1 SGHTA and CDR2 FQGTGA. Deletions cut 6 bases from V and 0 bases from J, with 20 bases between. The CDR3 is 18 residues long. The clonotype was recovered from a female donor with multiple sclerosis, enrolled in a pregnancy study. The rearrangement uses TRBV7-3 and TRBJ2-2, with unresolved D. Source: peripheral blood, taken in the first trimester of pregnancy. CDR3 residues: CASSTVGSGVSNTGELFF. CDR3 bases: TGTGCCAGCAGTACCGTTGGGTCAGGCGTATCGAACACCGGGGAGCTGTTTTTT.